Listed here are 19 T cell receptor beta chains from one sample, sequenced in a study of blood T cells in healthy people across ages. Primers used in a second PCR of about 7 to 12 cycles were a sample-barcoded 5' primer and a J-beta primer mix. TCRdb itself ran the 5' RACE reads through MiXCR, one entry per CDR3 protein. The sample includes about 800,000 distinct CDR3 sequences, roughly 60% seen only once; the top ten take approximately 23%. Sequenced input: blood. All receptors derive from a man aged 25-40 years in good health.

The chain combines TRBV20-1 with TRBJ2-7; 10 bases map to TRBD2. The CDR3 length is 18 residues. The germline V gene encodes CDR1 DFQATT and CDR2 SNEGSKA (reference sequence). V lost 6 bases and J lost 4; bases outside the gene matches: 21. CDR3 protein: CSASRLAGARGGRYEQYF. The DNA of the CDR3 is TGCAGTGCCAGCAGGCTAGCGGGAGCTCGAGGTGGTAGATACGAGCAGTACTTC.

The chain links TRBV14 to TRBJ2-7, with 9 nucleotides matching TRBD2. The CDR3 is 16 amino acids. Germline CDR1 reads SGHDN; CDR2 reads FVKESK. Trimming removed 4 bases from V and 7 bases from J; junction bases left unmatched: 14. The CDR3 region has the DNA TGTGCCAGCAGCCCGACGCTAGCGGGGTCCTACAATGAGCAGTACTTC. It yields the protein CASSPTLAGSYNEQYF.

The chain uses TRBV5-1 and TRBJ2-4, with 10 bases fitting TRBD2. The end of the DNA aligns better with TRBJ2-7, so the J call may be wrong. Germline CDR1 SGHRS, CDR2 YFSETQ. CDR3 size: 15 residues. The CDR3 is CASSLLAGISYEQYF. The DNA for the CDR3 is TGCGCCAGCAGCTTACTAGCGGGGATTTCCTACGAGCAGTACTTC.

The chain couples TRBV6-5 to TRBJ2-7; 8 bases align to TRBD2. J gave up 1 base and V 0 bases, and 5 bases lay outside the gene matches. CDR1 and CDR2 (germline): MNHEY, SVGAGI. This CDR3 is 16 amino acids long. This CDR3 reads CASSYSKAGGSYEQYF. Written as DNA, the CDR3 is TGTGCCAGCAGTTACTCGAAGGCGGGGGGTTCCTACGAGCAGTACTTC.

The chain combines TRBV5-1 with TRBJ2-6; a possible D gene is TRBD2 (5 bases). Germline CDR1 SGHRS, CDR2 YFSETQ. V lost 6 bases to trimming and J lost 8 bases, with 15 bases between them. This CDR3 spans 14 amino acids. The CDR3 is CASTRVIGTNVLTF. The CDR3 DNA is TGCGCCAGCACACGAGTTATCGGGACCAACGTCCTGACTTTC.

The sample holds a few counts of this clonotype. This sequence joins TRBV9 and TRBJ2-1, with D unclear. This CDR3 has 13 amino acids. From germline, CDR1 is SGDLS and CDR2 YYNGEE. V lost 2 bases to trimming and J lost 5 bases, with 8 bases between them. CDR3 DNA sequence: TGTGCCAGCAGCGTTGGGTGGGACAATGAGCAGTTCTTC. This encodes CASSVGWDNEQFF. The full variable domain, with the rest looked up from reference TRBV9 and TRBJ2-1, is DSGVTQTPKHLITATGQRVTLRCSPRSGDLSVYWYQQSLDQGLQFLIQYYNGEERAKGNILERFSAQQFPDLHSELNLSSLELGDSALYFCASSVGWDNEQFFGPGTRLTVL.

This rearrangement joins TRBV6-6 to TRBJ2-1, with D possibly matching TRBD1 (5 bases). The CDR3 is 17 amino acids. The V gene lost 6 bases and the J gene lost 5 bases, with 23 bases spanning the gap. Germline CDR1 and CDR2: MNHNY and SVGAGI (reference sequence). CDR3 nucleotides: TGTGCCAGCAGCTATGGTCGTGGGGCGCAAGCCCACAATGAGCAGTTCTTC. Translation gives CASSYGRGAQAHNEQFF.

This clonotype appeared a few times. The chain has TRBV4-2 and TRBJ2-7; D call uncertain. CDR3 size: 13 residues. Germline V lookup: CDR1 LGHNA, CDR2 YNFKEQ. V was cut by 2 bases and J by 4 bases, with 9 bases left in between. In DNA form, the CDR3 reads TGTGCCAGCAGCCAATTAACGCGGTACGAGCAGTACTTC. Translation: CASSQLTRYEQYF.

This clonotype has just a few counts. The V call is TRBV12-3 or TRBV12-4, the J call TRBJ2-7; possible D gene TRBD2, 5 bases. V was cut by 4 bases and J by 3 bases, with 25 bases left in between. This CDR3 spans 18 amino acids. The chain's CDR3 is CASSSGEIRALADYEQYF. For the CDR3, the DNA is TGTGCCAGCAGTTCAGGAGAGATACGGGCCCTAGCCGACTACGAGCAGTACTTC.

The chain has TRBV30 and TRBJ1-1; a weak D match, TRBD1 (5 bases). The CDR3 extends over 13 amino acids. Germline V gives CDR1 GTSNPN, CDR2 SVGIG (reference sequence). The V end lost 0 bases, the J end lost 7 bases, and 12 bases lay between the germline ends. DNA for the CDR3: TGTGCCTGGAGTGTGGTCCCGACAGTTGAAGCTTTCTTT. Protein sequence: CAWSVVPTVEAFF.

The chain employs TRBV3-1 and TRBJ2-5, with TRBD2 matching over 13 bases. CDR1 and CDR2 from the germline V gene are LGHDT and YNNKEL (reference sequence). V dropped 4 bases and J dropped 5; count of bases not matched to a gene: 13. The CDR3 runs to 18 residues. This chain's CDR3 is CASSPNRLAGGLRETQYF. CDR3 nucleotides: TGTGCCAGCAGCCCAAACCGACTAGCGGGAGGCCTCCGGGAGACCCAGTACTTC.

As for this clonotype: Germline is not matched at one junction end, which may reflect a read error. The rearrangement uses TRBV7-2 and TRBJ2-1, with 11 bases identical to TRBD2. This CDR3 has 19 residues. Germline CDR1 reads SGHTA; CDR2 reads FQGNSA. CDR3 protein: CASSLPQTSGITPYNEQFF. The DNA of the CDR3 is TGTGCCAGCAGCCTTCCTCAGACTAGCGGGATCACTCCCTACAATGAACAGTTCTTC. Complete variable domain (other parts from reference TRBV7-2 and TRBJ2-1): GAGVSQSPSNKVTEKGKDVELRCDPISGHTALYWYRQSLGQGLEFLIYFQGNSAPDKSGLPSDRFSAERTGGSVSTLTIQRTQQEDSAVYLCASSLPQTSGITPYNEQFFGPGTRLTVL.

Points on this clonotype: This may be a read error: a much more frequent sequence differs by one nucleotide. This chain connects TRBV7-6 to TRBJ2-3; D might be TRBD1 or TRBD2, each matching 5 bases. This CDR3 spans 11 amino acids. Germline-derived CDR1 and CDR2 are SGHVS and FNYEAQ. V shed 8 bases and J shed 2 bases, with 5 bases lying between them. The DNA of the CDR3 is TGTGCCAGCGGGACCACAGATACGCAGTATTTT. It codes for CASGTTDTQYF.

This clonotype has at least ten counts. The chain uses TRBV20-1 and TRBJ2-1; the D is unclear. Trimming took off 2 bases at V and 15 bases at J, with 17 bases between the two ends. CDR1 and CDR2 from the germline V gene are DFQATT and SNEGSKA (reference sequence). The CDR3 runs 12 residues. CDR3 in DNA: TGCAGTGCTAGAAAGTACGGAGCCCCATCGTTCTTC. Its protein is CSARKYGAPSFF.

The rearrangement uses TRBV5-5 and TRBJ2-7; D not certain. CDR1 is SGHKS and CDR2 is YYEKEE in the germline V gene (reference sequence). Trimming pared 1 base from V and 2 bases from J, leaving 7 bases between. The CDR3 is made up of 13 amino acids. The CDR3 DNA is TGTGCCAGCAGCTTGAACTGGGCCTACGAGCAGTACTTC. Translation gives CASSLNWAYEQYF.

For this clonotype: One base away lies a much larger clone, so this may be a sequencing read error. The V call is TRBV12-3 or TRBV12-4, the J call TRBJ2-5; D may be TRBD1 or TRBD2 (6 bases each). V shed 3 bases and J shed 11 bases, with 22 bases lying between them. This CDR3 has 15 residues. The CDR3 DNA reads as TGTGCCAGCAGTTTGGAGGGCTTGGGGGCGAATGAGCAGTACTTC. Translated, it gives CASSLEGLGANEQYF.

This clonotype showed up just a few times. The V call is TRBV7-2, the J call TRBJ2-4; TRBD1 aligns across 8 bases. The assigned J gene may be wrong: the sequence end matches TRBJ2-7 better. In germline, CDR1 is SGHTA, CDR2 FQGNSA. The CDR3 contains 13 residues. The CDR3 DNA is TGTGCCAGCACTCAGGACAGGGTTAACGAGCAGTACTTC. Encoded protein: CASTQDRVNEQYF.

The chain is built from TRBV20-1 and TRBJ2-5, with D unclear. Germline lookup yields CDR1 DFQATT and CDR2 SNEGSKA (reference sequence). V shed 1 base and J shed 1 base, with 13 bases lying between them. CDR3 length equals 15 residues. In nucleotides, the CDR3 is TGCAGTGCTAGAGGAGTCCCCCAGGCCCAAGAGACCCAGTACTTC. This codes for CSARGVPQAQETQYF.

V and J are TRBV11-2 and TRBJ2-3, with no clear D. The germline V gene has CDR1 SGHAT and CDR2 FQNNGV. With 3 bases removed from V and 7 bases from J, the gap between germline ends came to 11 bases. CDR3 length: 13 amino acids. CDR3 in DNA: TGTGCCAGCAGCTTTCAGGTCGACAATACGCAGTATTTT. It specifies CASSFQVDNTQYF.